These 26 T cell receptor beta chains originate from one sample sequenced in a study of T-cell memory formation after mild COVID-19. TCRdb passed the 5' RACE reads through MiXCR, listing each CDR3 protein once. Among more than 300,000 distinct CDR3 sequences listed, about 13% were seen once. The sequencing sample was made of PBMCs or a T cell subset sorted from them (not recorded which). These TCRs come from a man between 18 and 29 years old who had mild COVID-19 (a few samples of this study predate the infection). Cell type and time point are not known.

There are many counts of this clonotype. The V and J genes are TRBV20-1 and TRBJ2-7; TRBD2 might be the D (5 bases). Germline loops: CDR1 DFQATT, CDR2 SNEGSKA (reference sequence). This CDR3 has 15 residues. The ends were cut back, 0 bases at V and 2 bases at J, with 14 bases in the middle. CDR3 in DNA: TGCAGTGCTAGAGATTCCCGGGGATTCCCCTACGAGCAGTACTTC. Protein sequence: CSARDSRGFPYEQYF.

This rearrangement joins TRBV6-5 to TRBJ2-5; D may match TRBD1 or TRBD2 (5 bases each). V gave up 6 bases and J gave up 1 base, with 12 bases separating them. The CDR3 has 14 amino acids. CDR1 is MNHEY and CDR2 is SVGAGI in the germline V gene. DNA of the CDR3: TGTGCCAGCAGCCGGGGCCTATTCCAAGAGACCCAGTACTTC. Its translation is CASSRGLFQETQYF.

This clonotype has more than one count but fewer than ten. The chain couples TRBV11-2 to TRBJ2-5, with 10 positions matching TRBD1. The CDR3 length is 14 residues. V trimming: 5 bases; J trimming: 3 bases; junction bases outside the gene matches: 3. CDR1 and CDR2 from the germline V gene are SGHAT and FQNNGV. The CDR3: CASSKTGGEETQYF. The CDR3, as DNA: TGTGCCAGCAGCAAGACAGGGGGCGAAGAGACCCAGTACTTC.

The rearrangement joins TRBV5-1 to TRBJ1-4; D call uncertain. Germline assignment: CDR1 SGHRS and CDR2 YFSETQ. The V end was cut by 2 bases, the J end by 3 bases, with 11 bases between. The CDR3 contains 15 residues. CDR3 in DNA: TGCGCCAGCAGCTTTGCAGCTTCGGCTAATGAAAAACTGTTTTTT. Its translation: CASSFAASANEKLFF.

Many counts were recorded for this clonotype. The chain couples TRBV12-3 or TRBV12-4 to TRBJ2-5, with 8 bases aligning to TRBD2. The V segment lost 9 bases and the J segment 5 bases; nucleotides outside the gene matches: 8. The CDR3 has 13 amino acids. In DNA form, the CDR3 reads TGTGCCAGATACCCCGGGGGGGAGGAGACCCAGTACTTC. Translated: CARYPGGEETQYF.

This clonotype turned up a few times. This CDR3 reads CSASLTGGGWATNNEQFF. The CDR3 DNA is TGCAGTGCTAGCTTGACAGGGGGCGGTTGGGCCACCAACAATGAGCAGTTCTTC. This sequence joins TRBV20-1 and TRBJ2-1; 10 positions match TRBD1. CDR1 and CDR2 from the germline V gene are DFQATT and SNEGSKA (reference sequence). The CDR3 has 18 residues. J was trimmed by 5 bases and V by 3 bases; bases with no gene match: 16.

This clonotype turned up a few times. This chain links TRBV7-3 with TRBJ2-3; no reliable D call. The V gene lost 1 base and the J gene lost 4 bases, with 9 bases spanning the gap. The CDR3 is made up of 14 amino acids. In germline, CDR1 is SGHTA, CDR2 FQGTGA. CDR3 in amino acids: CASSLSRFADTQYF. The CDR3 DNA reads as TGTGCCAGCAGCTTAAGCAGGTTCGCAGATACGCAGTATTTT.

J is TRBJ2-1 and V is TRBV10-3; tentatively, D is TRBD2 (6 bases). The CDR3 covers 13 residues. CDR1 is ENHRY and CDR2 is SYGVKD in the germline V gene. V lost 10 bases to trimming and J lost 0 bases, with 10 bases between them. CDR3 sequence reads: CATGVSSYNEQFF. The CDR3, as DNA: TGTGCCACGGGGGTTAGCTCCTACAATGAGCAGTTCTTC.

This chain connects TRBV20-1 to TRBJ1-5; D unresolved. The CDR3 loop spans 12 amino acids. Trimming left V 5 bases short and J 4 bases short, with 9 bases between. CDR1 is DFQATT and CDR2 is SNEGSKA in the germline V gene (reference sequence). The CDR3 protein is CSAAGFNQPQHF. In nucleotides, the CDR3 is TGCAGTGCTGCGGGATTTAATCAGCCCCAGCATTTT.

The chain employs TRBV15 and TRBJ2-7, with D uncertain. Germline-derived CDR1 and CDR2 are LNHNV and YYDKDF (reference sequence). CDR3 length: 14 amino acids. V was clipped by 0 bases and J by 1 base, with 7 bases between them. Written as DNA, the CDR3 is TGTGCCACCAGCAGAGAGAGGCCATCCTACGAGCAGTACGTC. It is translated as CATSRERPSYEQYV.

The CDR3 DNA follows: TGTGCCAGCAGCTTAGAGTCAGGCATCGGGGAGCTGTTTTTT. This sequence encodes CASSLESGIGELFF. J is TRBJ2-2 and V is TRBV7-9; D uncertain. V dropped 1 base and J dropped 7 bases, with 10 bases sitting between them. Germline V gene sequence: CDR1 SEHNR, CDR2 FQNEAQ (reference sequence). This CDR3 contains 14 residues.

This clonotype showed up just a few times. The CDR3 is CASTLGGTSGYNEQFF. Here the CDR3 DNA reads TGTGCCAGCACCCTGGGGGGGACTAGCGGCTACAATGAGCAGTTCTTC. The rearrangement uses TRBV9 and TRBJ2-1, with TRBD2 identical over 11 bases. The CDR3 runs 16 residues. V lost 6 bases and J lost 3; bases outside the gene matches: 8. The germline CDR1 and CDR2 sequences are SGDLS and YYNGEE. The full variable domain, completed using reference TRBV9 and TRBJ2-1, is DSGVTQTPKHLITATGQRVTLRCSPRSGDLSVYWYQQSLDQGLQFLIQYYNGEERAKGNILERFSAQQFPDLHSELNLSSLELGDSALYFCASTLGGTSGYNEQFFGPGTRLTVL.

The J gene is TRBJ1-5, the V gene TRBV5-6, with 7 nucleotides matching TRBD1. The germline V gene encodes CDR1 SGHDT and CDR2 YYEEEE. The CDR3 runs 16 residues. After removal of 1 base from V and 2 bases from J, the junction contained 6 bases not matched to a gene. CDR3 in amino acids: CASSLSTGAGNQPQHF. The DNA of the CDR3 is TGTGCCAGCAGCTTGTCTACAGGGGCTGGCAATCAGCCCCAGCATTTT.

The chain combines TRBV5-5 with TRBJ1-3; D uncertain. Germline V gene lookup returns CDR1 SGHKS and CDR2 YYEKEE (reference sequence). V lost 1 base, J lost 0 bases, and 5 bases lay in between. The CDR3 contains 14 residues. This CDR3 reads CASSLTVSGNTIYF. The CDR3 region has the DNA TGTGCCAGCAGCTTGACCGTCTCTGGAAACACCATATATTTT.

The chain couples TRBV4-2 to TRBJ2-5, with 7 nucleotides matching TRBD2. CDR3 length equals 17 residues. Germline trimming cut 0 bases from V and 1 base from J; bases unmatched to any gene: 8. Germline CDR1 and CDR2: LGHNA and YNFKEQ. The CDR3 loop reads CASSQDGAGAFQETQYF. The CDR3 coding sequence is TGTGCCAGCAGCCAAGATGGGGCGGGAGCCTTCCAAGAGACCCAGTACTTC.

This chain uses TRBV4-3 with TRBJ2-1; no definite D call. The CDR3 is 13 residues long. The germline V gene has CDR1 LGHNA and CDR2 YSLEER. Trimming took off 5 bases at V and 1 base at J, with 6 bases between the two ends. The CDR3 reads CASSAESYNEQFF. DNA of the CDR3: TGCGCCAGCAGCGCGGAATCCTACAATGAGCAGTTCTTC.

There are a few counts of this clonotype. V gene TRBV5-1 combines with J gene TRBJ2-1; TRBD1 aligns across 12 bases. Trimming removed 4 bases from V and 5 bases from J; junction bases left unmatched: 4. The germline V gene encodes CDR1 SGHRS and CDR2 YFSETQ. CDR3 length: 15 amino acids. The chain's CDR3 is CASSGDRGHHNEQFF. The CDR3 bases are TGCGCCAGCAGCGGGGACAGGGGGCATCACAATGAGCAGTTCTTC.

In this sample, this clonotype turned up a few times. The CDR3 region has the DNA TGCAGTGCTAGAGATGAGGGGCGTTATAGCAATCAGCCCCAGCATTTT. This translates into CSARDEGRYSNQPQHF. The genes are TRBV20-1 and TRBJ1-5; a weak D match, TRBD1 (5 bases). The CDR3 totals 16 residues. The germline V gene has CDR1 DFQATT and CDR2 SNEGSKA (reference sequence). Trimming shortened V by 0 bases and J by 0 bases, and 12 bases separated the two germline ends.

CDR3 nucleotide sequence: TGTGCCGTTCCGGCCGAGTCTTTTCCCTACGAGCAGTACTTC. Amino acid sequence: CAVPAESFPYEQYF. The rearrangement joins TRBV7-9 to TRBJ2-7, with D hard to call. There are 14 residues in the CDR3. The V gene lost 11 bases and the J gene lost 2 bases, with 19 bases spanning the gap. The germline V gene encodes CDR1 SEHNR and CDR2 FQNEAQ (reference sequence).

This clonotype was observed many times. The chain couples TRBV7-2 to TRBJ2-7; no definite D call. The CDR3 is 13 amino acids. V was shortened by 5 bases and J by 0 bases, with 8 bases between the two germline ends. CDR1 is SGHTA, CDR2 FQGNSA, per germline. CDR3 protein: CASSPGPSYEQYF. DNA of the CDR3: TGTGCCAGCAGCCCGGGCCCCTCCTACGAGCAGTACTTC.

This clonotype was counted at least ten times. The DNA for the CDR3 is TGTGCCAGCAGGAGTGCGTCGTCCTACAATGAGCAGTTCTTC. Translating it yields CASRSASSYNEQFF. The chain links TRBV7-2 to TRBJ2-1; no definite D call. The germline V gene has CDR1 SGHTA and CDR2 FQGNSA. Trimming pared 6 bases from V and 1 base from J, leaving 10 bases between. This CDR3 contains 14 residues.

V and J are TRBV6-5 and TRBJ1-1, with D uncertain. V lost 2 bases and J lost 4, with 11 bases in between. This CDR3 spans 14 amino acids. The V gene's germline CDR1 is MNHEY and CDR2 SVGAGI. CDR3 DNA sequence: TGTGCCAGCAGTTACGCAAACTCGGGCACTGAAGCTTTCTTT. Translated, it gives CASSYANSGTEAFF.

This clonotype was detected only a few times. CDR3: CASSLQTVNTEAFF. Here the CDR3 DNA reads TGCGCCAGCAGCCTTCAAACAGTGAACACTGAAGCTTTCTTT. The chain is built from TRBV5-1 and TRBJ1-1; D uncertain. Trimming removed 4 bases at V and 0 bases at J, with 10 bases between. CDR1 is SGHRS and CDR2 is YFSETQ in the germline V gene. CDR3 size: 14 residues.

This clonotype came up a few times. The chain joins TRBV6-5 to TRBJ2-6; TRBD1 aligns across 9 bases. V gave up 1 base and J gave up 4 bases; unmatched junction bases: 14. The CDR3 sequence is 20 residues long. Germline CDR1 and CDR2: MNHEY and SVGAGI. This CDR3 reads CASSYFKPGTGNTGANVLTF. In DNA form, the CDR3 reads TGTGCCAGCAGTTACTTTAAGCCTGGGACAGGGAATACAGGGGCCAACGTCCTGACTTTC.

V and J are TRBV28 and TRBJ2-3; a possible D gene is TRBD2 (5 bases). Germline V gene lookup returns CDR1 MDHEN and CDR2 SYDVKM. Between the trimmed V and J ends, which lost 5 bases and 6 bases, there was a span of 21 bases. The CDR3 is 16 residues long. The CDR3 DNA reads as TGTGCCAGCAGTCAGAACACCGGCGTCTCGGGGGATACGCAGTATTTT. It translates to CASSQNTGVSGDTQYF.

The CDR3 nucleotides are TGCGCCAGCAGCTTGGGGGCCGGAAGCGGGGCCAGCTCCTACGAGCAGTACTTC. It codes for CASSLGAGSGASSYEQYF. The chain employs TRBV5-1 and TRBJ2-7; 7 bases are shared with TRBD2. CDR3 size: 18 residues. V lost 0 bases, J lost 0 bases, and 12 bases stayed unmatched. Germline assignment: CDR1 SGHRS and CDR2 YFSETQ. The whole variable domain, filled in from reference TRBV5-1 and TRBJ2-7, reads KAGVTQTPRYLIKTRGQQVTLSCSPISGHRSVSWYQQTPGQGLQFLFEYFSETQRNKGNFPGRFSGRQFSNSRSEMNVSTLELGDSALYLCASSLGAGSGASSYEQYFGPGTRLTVT.